The 5 T cell receptor beta chains below come from one sample, sequenced in a study of regulatory T cells in long-lasting Graves disease. The time point was: persistent/refractory GD, antithyroid drugs over 5 years with positive TRAb. Following extraction of RNA from PBMCs, that RNA was used to make the TCR library. Construction of TCR beta libraries relied on iRepertoire HTBI primers and on Arm-PCR targeting CDR3 regions. A single record per CDR3 protein comes from TCRdb applying MiXCR to the multiplex PCR reads. The table includes about 310,000 distinct CDR3 sequences, 22% detected once. Sequencing was performed on peripheral blood mononuclear cells (PBMCs), taken when the disease was refractory, from a patient treated with antithyroid drugs. The receptors were sampled from a female donor with Graves disease.

This clonotype has a handful of counts. The chain recombines TRBV11-1 with TRBJ2-5, with TRBD2 identical over 12 bases. Germline V CDR1 and CDR2: SGHAT, FQDESV (reference sequence). CDR3 length: 18 amino acids. The J segment lost 5 bases and the V segment lost 3 bases, leaving 13 bases of the junction unmatched. The CDR3 reads CASSFLGFGLAGGETQYF. CDR3 in DNA: TGTGCCAGCAGCTTTCTTGGCTTCGGGCTAGCGGGGGGGGAGACCCAGTACTTC.

J is TRBJ2-7 and V is TRBV28; 7 bases match TRBD1. Germline V CDR1 and CDR2: MDHEN, SYDVKM. Trimming cost V 4 bases and J 5 bases; bases outside gene matches: 8. The CDR3 has 14 residues. CDR3 sequence (DNA): TGTGCCAGCAGTTCTTACCAAGGACAGGACGAGCAGTACTTC. It codes for CASSSYQGQDEQYF.

On this clonotype itself: Compared with germline, one end of the junction differs, possibly owing to a read error. The chain employs TRBV5-1 and TRBJ2-5; a weak D match, TRBD2 (6 bases). Near its end, the DNA agrees better with TRBJ2-7, so the J call may be wrong. Germline lookup yields CDR1 SGHRS and CDR2 YFSETQ. The CDR3 is 12 amino acids. CDR3: CVSSLGGYEQYF. In DNA form, the CDR3 reads TGCGTCAGCAGCTTGGGGGGCTACGAGCAGTACTTC.

The J gene is TRBJ2-3, the V gene TRBV3-1, with D unclear. Between the trimmed V and J ends, which lost 6 bases and 2 bases, there was a span of 9 bases. Germline V gives CDR1 LGHDT, CDR2 YNNKEL (reference sequence). The CDR3 extends over 13 amino acids. The CDR3 coding sequence is TGTGCCAGCAGGCCCACCTTCACAGATACGCAGTATTTT. Amino acids: CASRPTFTDTQYF.

There are many counts of this clonotype. This chain uses TRBV20-1 with TRBJ2-5; maybe TRBD2 (7 bases). Deletions cut 7 bases from V and 5 bases from J, with 20 bases between. CDR1 is DFQATT and CDR2 is SNEGSKA in the germline V gene (reference sequence). The CDR3 extends over 14 amino acids. Written as DNA, the CDR3 is TGCAGTGTCCTCCGGGACACGGGGGGCGAGACCCAGTACTTC. Amino acids: CSVLRDTGGETQYF.